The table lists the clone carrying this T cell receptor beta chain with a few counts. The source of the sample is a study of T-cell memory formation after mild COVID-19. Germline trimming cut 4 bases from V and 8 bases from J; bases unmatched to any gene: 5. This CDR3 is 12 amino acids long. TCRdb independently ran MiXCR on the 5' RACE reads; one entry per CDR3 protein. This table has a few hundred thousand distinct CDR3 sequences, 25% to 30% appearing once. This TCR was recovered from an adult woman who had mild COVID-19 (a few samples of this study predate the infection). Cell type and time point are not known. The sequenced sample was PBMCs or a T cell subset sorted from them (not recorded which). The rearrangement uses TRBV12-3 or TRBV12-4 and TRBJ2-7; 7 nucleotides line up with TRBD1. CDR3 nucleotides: TGTGCCAGCAGTTACAGGGGTAGTCAGCAGTACTTC. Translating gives CASSYRGSQQYF.